The clone carrying this T cell receptor (beta chain) was recorded at least ten times. Its target is not known. CDR1 is SGHRS, CDR2 YFSETQ, per germline. V shed 6 bases and J shed 3 bases, with 15 bases lying between them. The CDR3 spans 14 residues. Uncontrolled infection, other autoimmune disease, pregnancy or lactation barred patients from enrollment. This sample was taken from a study of T cells in Graves' hyperthyroidism and ophthalmopathy. Study in general: Peripheral blood samples were taken at initial diagnosis, prior to any treatment. Study findings and constraints: Separation of ophthalmopathy from stable hyperthyroidism was achieved by a 13 V-J model. Most expanded thyroid clonotypes above 0.001 recurred in blood.

TCR beta CDR3 region amplification was performed from RNA transcripts. TCR CDR3 regions were first amplified by RT-PCR with HTBI primers. One entry per CDR3 protein, called by TCRdb with MiXCR from the multiplex PCR reads. The sample shows some 350,000 distinct CDR3 sequences, around a sixth of them seen only once. The rearrangement uses TRBV5-1 and TRBJ1-2, with D unclear. The sample was blood. This receptor was obtained from a young woman with Graves' hyperthyroidism that later progressed to Graves' ophthalmopathy. Here the CDR3 DNA reads TGCGCCAGCACGGGTCTTGACGGAGACTATGGCTACACCTTC. It specifies CASTGLDGDYGYTF.